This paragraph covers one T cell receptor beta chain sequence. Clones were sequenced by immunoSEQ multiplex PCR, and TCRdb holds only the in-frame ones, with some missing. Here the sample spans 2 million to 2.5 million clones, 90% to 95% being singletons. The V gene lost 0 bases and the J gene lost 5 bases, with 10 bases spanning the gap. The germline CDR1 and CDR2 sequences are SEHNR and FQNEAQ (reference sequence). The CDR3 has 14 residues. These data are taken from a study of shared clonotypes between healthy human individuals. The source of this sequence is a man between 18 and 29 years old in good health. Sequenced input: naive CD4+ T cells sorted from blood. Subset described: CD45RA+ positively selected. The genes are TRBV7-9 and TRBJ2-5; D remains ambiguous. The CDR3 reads CASSLAWLRETQYF. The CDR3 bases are TGTGCCAGCAGCTTAGCGTGGCTCCGGGAGACCCAGTACTTC.